The TCR beta chain under discussion was sequenced for a study of cytomegalovirus exposure and HLA in healthy donors. Per the germline V gene, CDR1 is MNHEY and CDR2 is SVGAGI. This CDR3 contains 14 residues. V shed 7 bases, J shed 6 bases, and the junction held 8 bases outside the gene matches. Generated by immunoSEQ multiplex PCR, the TCRdb table keeps only in-frame clones and is missing some. The profile shows over 100,000 clones, roughly 90% of them singletons. The sample taken for sequencing was PBMCs. This TCR came from a woman aged 18-30 years in good health and CMV-seronegative. The rearrangement uses TRBV6-5 and TRBJ1-2; 10 bases match TRBD1. The CDR3 DNA sequence: TGTGCCAGCACCATAACCGGACAGGGGGATGGCTACACCTTC. This gives the protein CASTITGQGDGYTF.